This T cell receptor beta chain was sequenced in a study of shared clonotypes between healthy human individuals. Clones were sequenced by immunoSEQ multiplex PCR, and TCRdb holds only the in-frame ones, with some missing. The sample has around 550,000 clones; approximately 95% are singletons. Positive CCR7 selection of CD45RO-negative cells yielded the naive CD8 cells, and terminally differentiated effector memory CD45RA+ cells were excluded. CDR3 length equals 13 residues. Deletions cut 5 bases from V and 5 bases from J, with 10 bases between. Germline CDR1 is SGHVS and CDR2 is FNYEAQ. This rearrangement joins TRBV7-6 to TRBJ2-1; D not resolved. Material: naive CD8+ T cells sorted from blood. The receptor was isolated from a woman aged 25-40 years in good health. CDR3 residues: CASSEWSDNEQFF. CDR3 DNA sequence: TGTGCCAGCAGCGAATGGAGCGACAATGAGCAGTTCTTC.